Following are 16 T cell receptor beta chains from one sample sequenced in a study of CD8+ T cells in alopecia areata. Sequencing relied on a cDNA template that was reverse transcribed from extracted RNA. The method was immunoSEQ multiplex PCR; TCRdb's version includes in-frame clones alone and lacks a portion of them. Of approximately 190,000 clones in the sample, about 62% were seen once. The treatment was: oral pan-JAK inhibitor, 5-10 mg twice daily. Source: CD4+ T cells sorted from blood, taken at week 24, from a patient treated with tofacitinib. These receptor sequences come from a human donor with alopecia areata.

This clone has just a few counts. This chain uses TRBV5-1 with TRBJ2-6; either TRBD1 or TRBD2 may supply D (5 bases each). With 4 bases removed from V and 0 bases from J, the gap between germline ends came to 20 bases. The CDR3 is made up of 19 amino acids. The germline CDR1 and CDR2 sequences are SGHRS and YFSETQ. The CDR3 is CASSLYGTESFSGANVLTF. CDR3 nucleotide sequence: TGCGCCAGCAGCCTCTACGGGACGGAGTCCTTCTCTGGGGCCAACGTCCTGACTTTC.

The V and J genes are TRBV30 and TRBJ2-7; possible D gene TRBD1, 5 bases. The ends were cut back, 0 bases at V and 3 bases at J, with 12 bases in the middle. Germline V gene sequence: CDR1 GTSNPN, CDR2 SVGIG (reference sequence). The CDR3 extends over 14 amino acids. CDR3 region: CAWSVQGAIYEQYF. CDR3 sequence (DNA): TGTGCCTGGAGTGTTCAAGGGGCCATCTACGAGCAGTACTTC.

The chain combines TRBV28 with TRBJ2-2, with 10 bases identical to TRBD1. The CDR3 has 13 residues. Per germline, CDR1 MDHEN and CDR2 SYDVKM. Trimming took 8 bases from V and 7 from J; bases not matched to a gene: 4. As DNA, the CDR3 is TGTGCCAGCGACAGGGGGCTAGACGGGGAGCTGTTTTTT. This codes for CASDRGLDGELFF.

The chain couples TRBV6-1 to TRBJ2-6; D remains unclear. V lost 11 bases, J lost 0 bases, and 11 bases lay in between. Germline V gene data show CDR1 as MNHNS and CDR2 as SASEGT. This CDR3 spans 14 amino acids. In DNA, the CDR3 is TGTGCCTCCCAGGTAGACTCTGGGGCCAACGTCCTGACTTTC. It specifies CASQVDSGANVLTF.

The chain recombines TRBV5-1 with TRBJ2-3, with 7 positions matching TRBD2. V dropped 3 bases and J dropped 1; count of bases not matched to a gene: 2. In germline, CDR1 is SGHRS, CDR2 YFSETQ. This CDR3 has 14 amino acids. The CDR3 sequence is CASSWAGGTDTQYF. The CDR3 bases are TGCGCCAGCAGCTGGGCGGGAGGCACAGATACGCAGTATTTT.

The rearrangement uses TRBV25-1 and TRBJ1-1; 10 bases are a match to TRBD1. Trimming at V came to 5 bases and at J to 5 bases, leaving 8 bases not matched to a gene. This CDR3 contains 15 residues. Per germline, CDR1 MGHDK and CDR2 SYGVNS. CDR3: CASSKKTGGTTEAFF. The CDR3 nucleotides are TGTGCCAGCAGTAAAAAGACAGGGGGCACAACTGAAGCTTTCTTT.

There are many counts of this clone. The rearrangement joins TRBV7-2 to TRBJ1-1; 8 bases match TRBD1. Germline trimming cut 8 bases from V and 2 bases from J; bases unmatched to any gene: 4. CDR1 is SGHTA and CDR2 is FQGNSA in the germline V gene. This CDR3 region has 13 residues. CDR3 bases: TGTGCCAGCCGGGGACAGGTAAACACTGAAGCTTTCTTT. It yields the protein CASRGQVNTEAFF.

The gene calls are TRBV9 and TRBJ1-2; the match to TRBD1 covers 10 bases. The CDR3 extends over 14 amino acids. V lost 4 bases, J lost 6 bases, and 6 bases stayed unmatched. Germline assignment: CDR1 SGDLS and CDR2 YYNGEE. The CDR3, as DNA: TGTGCCAGCAGCACCCCGGGACAGGGGCATGGCTACACCTTC. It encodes CASSTPGQGHGYTF.

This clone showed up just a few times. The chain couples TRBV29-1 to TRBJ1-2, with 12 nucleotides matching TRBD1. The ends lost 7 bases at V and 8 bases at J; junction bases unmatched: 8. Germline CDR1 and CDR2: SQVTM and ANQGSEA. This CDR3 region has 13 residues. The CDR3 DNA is TGCAGCGCCCTGGGACAGGGGGCGCGAGGCTACACCTTC. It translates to CSALGQGARGYTF.

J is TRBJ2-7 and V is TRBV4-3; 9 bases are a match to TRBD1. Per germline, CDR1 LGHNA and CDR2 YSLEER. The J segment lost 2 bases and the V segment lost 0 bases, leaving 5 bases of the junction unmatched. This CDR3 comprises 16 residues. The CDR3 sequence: CASSQDFRTGAYEQYF. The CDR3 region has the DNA TGCGCCAGCAGCCAAGACTTCCGGACAGGGGCCTACGAGCAGTACTTC.

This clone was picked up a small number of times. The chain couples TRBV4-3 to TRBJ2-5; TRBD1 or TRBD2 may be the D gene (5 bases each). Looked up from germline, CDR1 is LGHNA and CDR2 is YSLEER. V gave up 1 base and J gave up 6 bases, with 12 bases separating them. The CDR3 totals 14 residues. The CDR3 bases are TGCGCCAGCAGCCAAGGGGGTATGGGACAGACCCAGTACTTC. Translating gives CASSQGGMGQTQYF.

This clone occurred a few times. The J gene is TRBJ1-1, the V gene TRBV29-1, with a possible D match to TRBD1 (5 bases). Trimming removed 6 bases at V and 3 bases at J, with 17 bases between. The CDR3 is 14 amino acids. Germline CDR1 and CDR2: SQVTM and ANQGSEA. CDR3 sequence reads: CSVGKGRSYTEAFF. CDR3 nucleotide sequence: TGCAGCGTGGGAAAGGGACGCTCGTACACTGAAGCTTTCTTT.

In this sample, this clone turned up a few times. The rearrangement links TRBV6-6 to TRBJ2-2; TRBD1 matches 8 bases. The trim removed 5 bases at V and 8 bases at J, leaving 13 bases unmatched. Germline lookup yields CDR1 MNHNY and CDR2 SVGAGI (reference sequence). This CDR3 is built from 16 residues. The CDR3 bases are TGTGCCAGCAGTCGACCAGGGGGCATGCTAGGAGGGGAGCTGTTTTTT. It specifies CASSRPGGMLGGELFF.

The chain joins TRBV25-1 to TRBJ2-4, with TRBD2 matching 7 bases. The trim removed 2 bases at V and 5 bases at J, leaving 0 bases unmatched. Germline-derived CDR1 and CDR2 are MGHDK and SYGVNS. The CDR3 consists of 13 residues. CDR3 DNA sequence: TGTGCCAGCAGTGAAGCGGGAGAAAACATTCAGTACTTC. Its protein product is CASSEAGENIQYF.

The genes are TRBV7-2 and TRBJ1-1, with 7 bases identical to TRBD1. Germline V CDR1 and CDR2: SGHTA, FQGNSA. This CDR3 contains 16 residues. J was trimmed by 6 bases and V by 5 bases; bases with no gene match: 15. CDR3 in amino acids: CASSRRKGQAEAEAFF. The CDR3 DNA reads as TGTGCCAGCAGCCGACGAAAAGGACAGGCCGAGGCTGAAGCTTTCTTT.

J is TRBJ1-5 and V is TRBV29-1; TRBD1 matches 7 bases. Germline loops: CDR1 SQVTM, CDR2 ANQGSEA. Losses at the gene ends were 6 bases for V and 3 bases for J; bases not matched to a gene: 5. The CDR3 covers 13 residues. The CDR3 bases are TGCAGCGTCGCGACAGGGTTCAATCAGCCCCAGCATTTT. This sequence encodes CSVATGFNQPQHF.